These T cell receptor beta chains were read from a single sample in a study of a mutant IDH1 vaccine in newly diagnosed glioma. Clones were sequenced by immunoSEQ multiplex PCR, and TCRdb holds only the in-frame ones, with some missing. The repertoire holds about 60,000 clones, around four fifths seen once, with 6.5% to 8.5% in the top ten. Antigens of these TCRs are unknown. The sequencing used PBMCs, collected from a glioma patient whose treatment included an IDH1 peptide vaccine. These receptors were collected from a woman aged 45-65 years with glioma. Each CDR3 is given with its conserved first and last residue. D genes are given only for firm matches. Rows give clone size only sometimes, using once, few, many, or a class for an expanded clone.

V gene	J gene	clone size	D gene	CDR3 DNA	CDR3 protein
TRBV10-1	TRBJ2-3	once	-	TGCGCCAGCAGTGCCTTAGGCACAGATACGCAGTATTTT	CASSALGTDTQYF
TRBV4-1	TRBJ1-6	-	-	TGCGCCAGCAGCCAGAACCCGGCAGAACAAAATTCACCCCTCCACTTT	CASSQNPAEQNSPLHF
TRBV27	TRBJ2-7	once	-	TGTGCCAGCCGGTCCTACGAGCAGTACTTC	CASRSYEQYF
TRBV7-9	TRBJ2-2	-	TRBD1	TGTGCCAGCAGTTCACCGGGACAGGGGGCTGGCGGGGAGCTGTTTTTT	CASSSPGQGAGGELFF
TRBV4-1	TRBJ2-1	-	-	TGCGCCAGCAAAGGGATGGGGTACAATGAGCAGTTCTTC	CASKGMGYNEQFF
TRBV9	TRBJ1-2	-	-	TGTGCCAGCAGCGAAAACTATGGCTACACCTTC	CASSENYGYTF
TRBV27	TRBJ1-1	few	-	TGTGCCAGTCGCCTCGGGGGGGCGAACACTGAAGCTTTCTTT	CASRLGGANTEAFF
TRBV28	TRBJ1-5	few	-	TGTGCCAGCAGTTTATCGGGCCCGGGACAGCATTTT	CASSLSGPGQHF
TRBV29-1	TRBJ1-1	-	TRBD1	TGCAGCGTTGATCGGGACAGGAGTGCTGAAGCTTTCTTT	CSVDRDRSAEAFF
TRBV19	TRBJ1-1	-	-	TGTGCCAGTAGTATAGCGGGGGCCTTGAACACTGAAGCTTTCTTT	CASSIAGALNTEAFF
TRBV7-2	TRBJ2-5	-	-	TGTGCCAGCAGCTTCCAACACGGACAAGAGACCCAGTACTTC	CASSFQHGQETQYF
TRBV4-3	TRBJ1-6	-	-	TGCGCCAGCAGCCAAGTCACAGGGTCAGATTCACCCCTCCACTTT	CASSQVTGSDSPLHF
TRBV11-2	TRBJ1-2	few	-	TGTGCCAGCAGCTTAGGAAGTCAGAACTATGGCTACACCTTC	CASSLGSQNYGYTF
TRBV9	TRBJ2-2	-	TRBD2	TGTGCCAGCAGCGTAGTAGCGGGGGTCGCCGGGGAGCTGTTTTTT	CASSVVAGVAGELFF
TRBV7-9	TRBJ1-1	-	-	TGTGCCAGCAGCTTTGGGCAGATCACTGAAGCTTTCTTT	CASSFGQITEAFF
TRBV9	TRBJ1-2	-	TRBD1	TGTGCCAGCAGCGTTGAGGGACAGGCCTATGGCTACACCTTC	CASSVEGQAYGYTF
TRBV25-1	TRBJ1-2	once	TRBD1	TGTGCCAGCAGTCAATCGGGACAGGGAAACTATGGCTACACCTTC	CASSQSGQGNYGYTF
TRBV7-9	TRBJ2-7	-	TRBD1	TGTGCCAGCAGCCTCCAGGGGGACAGGGGCTTGGAGCAGTACTTC	CASSLQGDRGLEQYF
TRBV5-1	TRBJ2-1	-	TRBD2	TGCGCCAGCAGCTTGGGCCTAGCGGGGGGCAATGAGCAGTTCTTC	CASSLGLAGGNEQFF
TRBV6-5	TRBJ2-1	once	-	TGTGCCAGCAGTTCGTCGTCCACCGGAGAGCAGTTCTTC	CASSSSSTGEQFF
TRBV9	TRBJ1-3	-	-	TGTGCCAGCAGCCCAGGGAGGGGGAACTCTGGAAACACCATATATTTT	CASSPGRGNSGNTIYF
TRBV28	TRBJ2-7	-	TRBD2	TGTGCCAGCAGTCCCGGGACTAGCGGGGGGTACTACGAGCAGTACTTC	CASSPGTSGGYYEQYF
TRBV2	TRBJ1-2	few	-	TGTGCCAGCAGCTCCATTAACTATGGCTACACCTTC	CASSSINYGYTF
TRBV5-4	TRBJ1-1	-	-	TGTGCCAGCAGCTTGCACAATTTGATGAACACTGAAGCTTTCTTT	CASSLHNLMNTEAFF
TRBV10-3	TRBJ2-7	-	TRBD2	TGTGCCATCAGTGGAACTAGCGGGGGCTACGAGCAGTACTTC	CAISGTSGGYEQYF
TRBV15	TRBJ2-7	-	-	TGTGCCACCAGCAGAGAAACCGTACGTAGAGGCGCGAGCTACGAGCAGTACTTC	CATSRETVRRGASYEQYF
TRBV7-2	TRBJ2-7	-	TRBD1	TGTGCCAGCAGCTCGACGACAGGGATGGTAGGGGAGCAGTACTTC	CASSSTTGMVGEQYF
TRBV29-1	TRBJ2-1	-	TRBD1	TGCAGCGCCGACAGGGGACTTGCCTACAATGAGCAGTTCTTC	CSADRGLAYNEQFF
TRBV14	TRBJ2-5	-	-	TGTGCCAGCAGCCAAGCTCAGGTCGTGGGGACCCAGTACTTC	CASSQAQVVGTQYF
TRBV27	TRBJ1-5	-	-	TGTGCCAGCAGACCGGACGAGAATCAGCCCCAGCATTTT	CASRPDENQPQHF
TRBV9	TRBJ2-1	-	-	TGTGCCAGCAGCGTCGCTACGGGGAATGAGCAGTTCTTC	CASSVATGNEQFF
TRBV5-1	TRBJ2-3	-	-	TGCGCCAGCAGCCCCCCGTCCGCAGATACGCAGTATTTT	CASSPPSADTQYF
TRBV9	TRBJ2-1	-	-	TGTGCCAGCAGCGTAGCTGGAACCCTCTCCTACAATGAGCAGTTCTTC	CASSVAGTLSYNEQFF
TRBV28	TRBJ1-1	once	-	TGTGCCAGCAGGTCCGGAGGATGGGGGCATCGGGCCATGAACACTGAAGCTTTCTTT	CASRSGGWGHRAMNTEAFF
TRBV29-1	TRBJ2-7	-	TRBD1	TGCAGCGTCCGGACAGGGGGCAACGAGCAGTACTTC	CSVRTGGNEQYF
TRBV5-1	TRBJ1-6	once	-	TGCGCCAGCAGCTTTATGAGTGCCTATAATTCACCCCTCCACTTT	CASSFMSAYNSPLHF
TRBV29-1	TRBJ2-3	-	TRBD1	TGCAGCGTGGACAGGGGCGCGATAGATACGCAGTATTTT	CSVDRGAIDTQYF
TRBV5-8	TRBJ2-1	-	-	TGTGCCAGCAGCTTGGGGGGACTGCCCTACAATGAGCAGTTCTTC	CASSLGGLPYNEQFF
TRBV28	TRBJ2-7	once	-	TGTGCCAGCAGGTCAGGGGTTGACGAGCAGTACTTC	CASRSGVDEQYF
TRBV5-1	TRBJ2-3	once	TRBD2	TGCGCCAGCAGCCCCCCGGGAGCGGGGGGCGCAGATACGCAGTATTTT	CASSPPGAGGADTQYF